The 31 T cell receptor beta chains given below trace back to one sample, sequenced in a study of T cell repertoires in cytomegalovirus infection. These TCRs' antigens remain unknown. TCRdb used MiXCR to reprocess the reads, holding one entry per CDR3 protein. The sample lists about 100,000 distinct CDR3 sequences, roughly 39% occurring once. This sample comprised CD8+ T cells from cultured PBMCs, obtained from culture after CMV antigen stimulation. The receptors were sampled from a human donor in good health (CMV status not recorded). Some clones in this sample may be carry-over from other donors' samples.

The CDR3 DNA reads TGTGCCAGCAGTTTATATACGGGTACTGAAGCTTTCTTT. The encoded protein is CASSLYTGTEAFF. The chain links TRBV27 to TRBJ1-1, with D unclear. The CDR3 loop spans 13 amino acids. The V and J ends lost 1 base and 5 bases respectively, with 8 bases between them. The germline V gene encodes CDR1 MNHEY and CDR2 SMNVEV (reference sequence).

This clonotype occurred many times. The gene calls are TRBV7-2 and TRBJ2-3, with D possibly matching TRBD1 (5 bases). This CDR3 is 14 amino acids long. The V gene's germline CDR1 is SGHTA and CDR2 FQGNSA. The ends were cut back, 5 bases at V and 1 base at J, with 10 bases in the middle. CDR3 DNA sequence: TGTGCCAGCAGCCGTAAAGGGGGCACAGATACGCAGTATTTT. This sequence encodes CASSRKGGTDTQYF.

The chain recombines TRBV6-4 with TRBJ1-1, with D hard to call. The CDR3 covers 13 residues. V was pared by 5 bases and J by 0 bases, with 7 bases between. The V gene's germline CDR1 is MRHNA and CDR2 SNTAGT. The CDR3 DNA reads as TGTGCCAGCAGTTCAGAGCTGAACACTGAAGCTTTCTTT. Translating it yields CASSSELNTEAFF.

The V call is TRBV7-9, the J call TRBJ1-4, with 10 bases that match TRBD1. The CDR3 totals 15 residues. Germline trimming cut 5 bases from V and 4 bases from J; bases unmatched to any gene: 4. Germline CDR1 and CDR2: SEHNR and FQNEAQ (reference sequence). The CDR3 DNA reads TGTGCCAGCAGCAAAGGGACAGGGGTTAATGAAAAACTGTTTTTT. This translates into CASSKGTGVNEKLFF.

This clonotype has a single count. The chain uses TRBV15 and TRBJ2-3, with 7 nucleotides matching TRBD2. There are 16 residues in the CDR3. Germline V lookup: CDR1 LNHNV, CDR2 YYDKDF (reference sequence). The V segment lost 0 bases and the J segment 1 base; nucleotides outside the gene matches: 4. The CDR3 sequence is CATSREGDYGTDTQYF. For the CDR3, the DNA is TGTGCCACCAGCAGAGAGGGGGACTATGGCACAGATACGCAGTATTTT. The complete variable domain, with remaining parts taken from reference TRBV15 and TRBJ2-3, reads DAMVIQNPRYQVTQFGKPVTLSCSQTLNHNVMYWYQQKSSQAPKLLFHYYDKDFNNEADTPDNFQSRRPNTSFCFLDIRSPGLGDTAMYLCATSREGDYGTDTQYFGPGTRLTVL.

A remark on this clonotype: The CDR3 ends on some other residue instead of the conserved phenylalanine or tryptophan, so this is likely a read error. The chain is built from TRBV7-2 and TRBJ2-2, with 9 bases aligning to TRBD2. The CDR3 contains 17 residues. Germline V gene sequence: CDR1 SGHTA, CDR2 FQGNSA. V lost 1 base, J lost 5 bases, and 8 bases stayed unmatched. This chain's CDR3 is CASSLDSSGGPTGELFL. CDR3 nucleotides: TGTGCCAGCAGCTTAGACTCGAGCGGGGGGCCAACCGGGGAGCTGTTTTTA.

The V and J genes are TRBV27 and TRBJ1-6, with D unclear. Germline loops: CDR1 MNHEY, CDR2 SMNVEV (reference sequence). The CDR3 spans 13 residues. V lost 5 bases and J 9 bases, leaving 11 bases between the germline ends. CDR3 amino acids: CASSPLSGSPLHF. The DNA of the CDR3 is TGTGCCAGCAGTCCCCTCTCGGGTTCACCCCTCCACTTT.

This clonotype was seen a handful of times. DNA for the CDR3: TGTGCCAGTGGCGGATGGGGGACCCCCCGCGAGCAGTACTTC. This sequence encodes CASGGWGTPREQYF. The chain links TRBV5-5 to TRBJ2-7; tentatively, D is TRBD1 or TRBD2 (5 bases each). The CDR3 totals 14 residues. The ends were cut back, 8 bases at V and 6 bases at J, with 21 bases in the middle. Looked up from germline, CDR1 is SGHKS and CDR2 is YYEKEE (reference sequence).

This clonotype showed up just a few times. The chain employs TRBV28 and TRBJ1-1; D is undetermined. CDR3 length equals 12 residues. Deletions cut 4 bases from V and 0 bases from J, with 3 bases between. From germline, CDR1 is MDHEN and CDR2 SYDVKM. The CDR3 loop reads CASSWVNTEAFF. In DNA form, the CDR3 reads TGTGCCAGCAGTTGGGTGAACACTGAAGCTTTCTTT.

The chain is built from TRBV15 and TRBJ1-2; no firm D call. The CDR3 contains 16 residues. V shed 0 bases and J shed 0 bases, with 11 bases lying between them. Germline CDR1 reads LNHNV; CDR2 reads YYDKDF (reference sequence). The CDR3, as DNA: TGTGCCACCAGCAGAGATCTCTCACCTTCTAACTATGGCTACACCTTC. It is translated as CATSRDLSPSNYGYTF.

V usage is TRBV12-3 or TRBV12-4 and J usage is TRBJ2-1, with a possible D match to TRBD2 (5 bases). CDR3 size: 16 residues. Between the trimmed V and J ends, which lost 5 bases and 9 bases, there was a span of 23 bases. In DNA form, the CDR3 reads TGTGCCAGCAGTCCCCCGGCGGGCCTCTTTGATGGTGAGCAGTTCTTC. This sequence encodes CASSPPAGLFDGEQFF.

This chain connects TRBV11-2 to TRBJ2-3; no definite D call. V was clipped by 5 bases and J by 2 bases, with 17 bases between them. Per germline, CDR1 SGHAT and CDR2 FQNNGV. The CDR3 sequence is 16 residues long. This CDR3 is CASSPGGYLDTDTQYF. The CDR3 DNA reads TGTGCCAGCAGCCCGGGTGGTTACCTCGACACAGATACGCAGTATTTT.

There are a few counts of this clonotype. This chain links TRBV2 with TRBJ1-6; D gene uncertain. From germline, CDR1 is SNHLY and CDR2 FYNNEI. Trimming left V 7 bases short and J 2 bases short, with 9 bases between. The CDR3 contains 14 residues. Here the CDR3 reads CASTENPYNSPLHF. The DNA for the CDR3 is TGTGCCAGCACGGAGAACCCCTATAATTCACCCCTCCACTTT.

In this sample, this clonotype turned up a few times. The chain uses TRBV7-3 and TRBJ1-6; D uncertain. Deletions cut 6 bases from V and 10 bases from J, with 16 bases between. The CDR3 consists of 14 residues. Germline-derived CDR1 and CDR2 are SGHTA and FQGTGA. CDR3 in DNA: TGTGCCAGCAGACTTGGGAGGGATGACTCACCCCTCCACTTT. Translation: CASRLGRDDSPLHF.

This clonotype was recorded a few times. The rearrangement links TRBV27 to TRBJ2-1; a weak D match, TRBD1 (6 bases). CDR3 length equals 11 residues. The V gene's germline CDR1 is MNHEY and CDR2 SMNVEV (reference sequence). V was cut by 6 bases and J by 7 bases, with 7 bases left in between. The CDR3 DNA follows: TGTGCCAGCAGGAGGGGGAATGAGCAGTTCTTC. The encoded protein is CASRRGNEQFF.

This clonotype has just a few counts. The V call is TRBV7-2, the J call TRBJ2-7; TRBD1 matches 7 bases. The V segment lost 2 bases and the J segment 4 bases; nucleotides outside the gene matches: 8. The CDR3 consists of 15 residues. Per the germline V gene, CDR1 is SGHTA and CDR2 is FQGNSA. The CDR3 DNA reads as TGTGCCAGCAGCTTATGGGCGCAGGGGGTATACGAGCAGTACTTC. Its translation is CASSLWAQGVYEQYF.

J is TRBJ2-3 and V is TRBV28; D unresolved. CDR1 is MDHEN, CDR2 SYDVKM, per germline. V lost 6 bases, J lost 2 bases, and 6 bases lay in between. This CDR3 region has 12 residues. The DNA of the CDR3 is TGTGCCAGCAGCCGGAACACAGATACGCAGTATTTT. Amino acid sequence: CASSRNTDTQYF.

J is TRBJ1-5 and V is TRBV28; D not certain. The V end lost 3 bases, the J end lost 6 bases, and 12 bases lay between the germline ends. The CDR3 runs 14 residues. CDR1 MDHEN and CDR2 SYDVKM come from the germline V gene. The CDR3 region has the DNA TGTGCCAGCAGTTTTGAAGGGCTGGGTCAGCCCCAGCATTTT. Its translation: CASSFEGLGQPQHF.

This clonotype was picked up one time. The chain combines TRBV4-3 with TRBJ2-1, with 9 nucleotides matching TRBD2. The V gene end was trimmed by 3 bases and the J gene end by 8 bases; junction bases not matched to a gene: 5. CDR1 LGHNA and CDR2 YSLEER come from the germline V gene. The CDR3 sequence is 14 residues long. In nucleotides, the CDR3 is TGCGCCAGCAGCCATGGCGGGGGGGTCTATGAGCAGTTCTTC. It translates to CASSHGGGVYEQFF.

The table lists this clonotype with many counts. The chain employs TRBV7-9 and TRBJ1-5; possible D gene TRBD1, 5 bases. Germline V gene lookup returns CDR1 SEHNR and CDR2 FQNEAQ (reference sequence). The V and J ends lost 7 bases and 7 bases respectively, with 17 bases between them. The CDR3 runs to 14 residues. The CDR3 sequence is CASTLGGKGQPQHF. In DNA, the CDR3 is TGTGCCAGCACTCTCGGGGGGAAAGGGCAGCCCCAGCATTTT. Complete variable domain (other parts from reference TRBV7-9 and TRBJ1-5): DTGVSQNPRHKITKRGQNVTFRCDPISEHNRLYWYRQTLGQGPEFLTYFQNEAQLEKSRLLSDRFSAERPKGSFSTLEIQRTEQGDSAMYLCASTLGGKGQPQHFGDGTRLSIL.

The rearrangement joins TRBV7-7 to TRBJ2-7, with 9 bases identical to TRBD1. The CDR3 length is 15 residues. V shed 5 bases, J shed 0 bases, and the junction held 5 bases outside the gene matches. The germline CDR1 and CDR2 sequences are SSHAT and FNYEAQ (reference sequence). CDR3 amino acids: CASSKGQGRSYEQYF. The CDR3 nucleotides are TGTGCCAGCAGCAAGGGACAGGGCCGCTCCTACGAGCAGTACTTC. Based on the CDR3 plus reference TRBV7-7 and TRBJ2-7, the full variable domain is GAGVSQSPRYKVTKRGQDVTLRCDPISSHATLYWYQQALGQGPEFLTYFNYEAQPDKSGLPSDRFSAERPEGSISTLTIQRTEQRDSAMYRCASSKGQGRSYEQYFGPGTRLTVT.

The chain links TRBV7-9 to TRBJ2-7; D is tentatively TRBD1 or TRBD2 (5 bases each). Per germline, CDR1 SEHNR and CDR2 FQNEAQ (reference sequence). CDR3 length: 14 residues. V lost 2 bases and J 2 bases, leaving 10 bases between the germline ends. The CDR3 DNA follows: TGTGCCAGCAGCTTATGGGGGATCCCCTACGAGCAGTACTTC. This codes for CASSLWGIPYEQYF.

This clonotype has at least ten counts. The J gene is TRBJ1-1, the V gene TRBV6-6; no clear D. CDR3 length equals 14 residues. Germline V gives CDR1 MNHNY, CDR2 SVGAGI (reference sequence). V lost 0 bases to trimming and J lost 3 bases, with 8 bases between them. CDR3 loop: CASSYSRADTEAFF. The CDR3 bases are TGTGCCAGCAGTTACTCGAGGGCCGACACTGAAGCTTTCTTT.

The chain recombines TRBV19 with TRBJ2-1; 7 bases are shared with TRBD2. Germline V gene data show CDR1 as LNHDA and CDR2 as SQIVND (reference sequence). Unmatched junction bases numbered 4, after V lost 1 base and J lost 4 bases. This CDR3 is built from 15 residues. CDR3: CASSIVEGLYNEQFF. The CDR3, as DNA: TGTGCCAGTAGTATAGTAGAGGGACTATACAATGAGCAGTTCTTC.

The chain links TRBV11-2 to TRBJ2-3; no firm D call. The CDR3 contains 16 residues. V was trimmed by 1 base and J by 0 bases, leaving 11 bases between them. CDR1 is SGHAT, CDR2 FQNNGV, per germline. In nucleotides, the CDR3 is TGTGCCAGCAGCTTAGGTTGGGCCTCTAGCACAGATACGCAGTATTTT. Its protein product is CASSLGWASSTDTQYF.

The J gene is TRBJ2-1, the V gene TRBV7-2; TRBD2 agrees at 8 bases. The CDR3 spans 15 residues. The V gene end was trimmed by 6 bases and the J gene end by 1 base; junction bases not matched to a gene: 5. CDR1 is SGHTA and CDR2 is FQGNSA in the germline V gene. CDR3 residues: CASSYGGGSYNEQFF. CDR3 coding DNA: TGTGCCAGCAGTTACGGGGGGGGATCCTACAATGAGCAGTTCTTC.

This clonotype appeared a few times. The chain employs TRBV14 and TRBJ1-2; 9 nucleotides match TRBD1. Germline CDR1 and CDR2: SGHDN and FVKESK. Trimming took 2 bases from V and 8 from J; bases not matched to a gene: 6. The CDR3 sequence is 14 residues long. The CDR3 region has the DNA TGTGCCAGCAGCCAATACAGGGGGCTTGACGGCTACACCTTC. It is translated as CASSQYRGLDGYTF.

V and J are TRBV20-1 and TRBJ1-5, with D unclear. The CDR3 is 10 amino acids. Germline-derived CDR1 and CDR2 are DFQATT and SNEGSKA (reference sequence). Trimming removed 7 bases from V and 1 base from J, with 2 bases in between. In nucleotides, the CDR3 is TGCAGTGTGAGCAATCAGCCCCAGCATTTT. Translation: CSVSNQPQHF.

The chain joins TRBV27 to TRBJ1-1; 7 nucleotides agree with TRBD1. Germline loops: CDR1 MNHEY, CDR2 SMNVEV (reference sequence). This CDR3 has 17 residues. The V and J ends lost 5 bases and 1 base, in that order; junction bases with no gene match: 13. The CDR3 is CASSPLQGQVWNTEAFF. CDR3 DNA sequence: TGTGCCAGCAGTCCTCTACAAGGACAGGTATGGAACACTGAAGCTTTCTTT.

CDR3 in DNA: TGTGCCAGCAGCTTGTACGGGGGGGAGACCCAGTACTTC. It is translated as CASSLYGGETQYF. The rearrangement joins TRBV7-2 to TRBJ2-5, with 7 bases fitting TRBD2. V lost 3 bases to trimming and J lost 5 bases; unmatched junction nucleotides: 3. The CDR3 loop spans 13 amino acids. The germline gives CDR1 SGHTA, CDR2 FQGNSA. Combining the CDR3 with reference TRBV7-2 and TRBJ2-5 gives the whole variable domain GAGVSQSPSNKVTEKGKDVELRCDPISGHTALYWYRQSLGQGLEFLIYFQGNSAPDKSGLPSDRFSAERTGGSVSTLTIQRTQQEDSAVYLCASSLYGGETQYFGPGTRLLVL.

This clonotype was recorded at least ten times. This sequence joins TRBV7-2 and TRBJ2-5; D remains ambiguous. V was cut by 2 bases and J by 5 bases, with 18 bases left in between. The V gene's germline CDR1 is SGHTA and CDR2 FQGNSA. The CDR3 has 16 residues. Here the CDR3 reads CASSLRAGRLRETQYF. The CDR3 DNA is TGTGCCAGCAGCTTACGGGCCGGCCGATTGCGTGAGACCCAGTACTTC.